Listed below are T cell receptor beta chains from one sample, sequenced in a study of T cell responses to AZD1222 COVID-19 vaccine. Method: immunoSEQ multiplex PCR; TCRdb's copy keeps in-frame clones and lacks some. Here the sample spans about 190,000 clones, approximately 92% being singletons. The source material was peripheral blood, sampled 28 days after the second dose of the MenACWY control vaccine. The receptors derive from an adult who received the MenACWY meningococcal vaccine as a control. The CDR3 runs from the conserved cysteine through the conserved F or W. The order of the fields is V gene, D gene, CDR3 length, J gene, clone size, CDR3 protein, CDR3 DNA. D genes are given only for firm matches. The size of a clone is reported for some rows only, either as once, few or many, or as a class for expanded clones.

v_call: TRBV7-9; d_call: .; cdr3_length: 12; j_call: TRBJ2-3; clone_size: .; cdr3_aa: CASSMEWDTQYF; cdr3_nt: TGTGCCAGCAGTATGGAGTGGGATACGCAGTATTTT
v_call: TRBV11-2; d_call: .; cdr3_length: 15; j_call: TRBJ2-7; clone_size: .; cdr3_aa: CASSLGAGEGYEQYF; cdr3_nt: TGTGCCAGCAGCTTAGGGGCAGGGGAGGGCTACGAGCAGTACTTC
v_call: TRBV7-8; d_call: .; cdr3_length: 13; j_call: TRBJ2-1; clone_size: .; cdr3_aa: CASSLGVYPEQFF; cdr3_nt: TGTGCCAGCAGCTTAGGGGTTTACCCTGAGCAGTTCTTC
v_call: TRBV28; d_call: .; cdr3_length: 14; j_call: TRBJ2-7; clone_size: few; cdr3_aa: CASRTLGNLREQYF; cdr3_nt: TGTGCCAGCAGGACATTAGGGAACCTACGCGAGCAGTACTTC
v_call: TRBV24-1; d_call: .; cdr3_length: 12; j_call: TRBJ1-5; clone_size: .; cdr3_aa: CATSDGSQPQHF; cdr3_nt: TGTGCCACCAGTGACGGGTCTCAGCCCCAGCATTTT
v_call: TRBV18; d_call: .; cdr3_length: 13; j_call: TRBJ1-3; clone_size: .; cdr3_aa: CASSPGDGNTIYF; cdr3_nt: TGTGCCAGCTCACCAGGGGACGGAAACACCATATATTTT
v_call: TRBV5-1; d_call: .; cdr3_length: 13; j_call: TRBJ2-7; clone_size: few; cdr3_aa: CASSQDSAYEQYF; cdr3_nt: TGCGCCAGCAGCCAGGACAGCGCCTACGAGCAGTACTTC
v_call: TRBV4-3; d_call: .; cdr3_length: 14; j_call: TRBJ1-2; clone_size: .; cdr3_aa: CASSQRGAGAGYTF; cdr3_nt: TGCGCCAGCAGCCAAAGGGGGGCAGGGGCCGGCTACACCTTC
v_call: TRBV7-7; d_call: .; cdr3_length: 15; j_call: TRBJ2-1; clone_size: .; cdr3_aa: CASSLGSPSYNEQFF; cdr3_nt: TGTGCTAGCAGCTTAGGGTCGCCCAGCTACAATGAGCAGTTCTTC
v_call: TRBV27; d_call: .; cdr3_length: 14; j_call: TRBJ1-5; clone_size: once; cdr3_aa: CASSLSRGNQPQHF; cdr3_nt: TGTGCCAGCAGTTTATCAAGGGGCAATCAGCCCCAGCATTTT
v_call: TRBV3-1/TRBV3-2; d_call: .; cdr3_length: 14; j_call: TRBJ1-1; clone_size: .; cdr3_aa: CASSLTGMNTEAFF; cdr3_nt: TGTGCCAGCAGCCTTACAGGGATGAACACTGAAGCTTTCTTT
v_call: TRBV19; d_call: .; cdr3_length: 15; j_call: TRBJ2-5; clone_size: .; cdr3_aa: CASSIQVGGWETQYF; cdr3_nt: TGTGCCAGTAGTATTCAGGTCGGGGGATGGGAGACCCAGTACTTC
v_call: TRBV4-3; d_call: TRBD2; cdr3_length: 19; j_call: TRBJ2-1; clone_size: .; cdr3_aa: CASSQGLPSLAGGYNEQFF; cdr3_nt: TGCGCCAGCAGCCAAGGGCTACCGTCTCTAGCGGGGGGATACAATGAGCAGTTCTTC
v_call: TRBV6-2/TRBV6-3; d_call: .; cdr3_length: 12; j_call: TRBJ1-1; clone_size: .; cdr3_aa: CASSPVITEAFF; cdr3_nt: TGTGCCAGCAGTCCCGTAATCACTGAAGCTTTCTTT
v_call: TRBV7-8; d_call: TRBD1; cdr3_length: 16; j_call: TRBJ1-1; clone_size: .; cdr3_aa: CASSLGQGRGNTEAFF; cdr3_nt: TGTGCCAGCAGCTTGGGACAGGGGAGAGGGAACACTGAAGCTTTCTTT
v_call: TRBV4-2; d_call: TRBD1; cdr3_length: 13; j_call: TRBJ1-5; clone_size: .; cdr3_aa: CASSRNRQGSQHF; cdr3_nt: TGTGCCAGCAGCCGAAACAGACAGGGATCCCAGCATTTT
v_call: TRBV5-6; d_call: .; cdr3_length: 16; j_call: TRBJ2-1; clone_size: .; cdr3_aa: CASSLRGYRVENEQFF; cdr3_nt: TGTGCCAGCAGCTTAAGGGGTTACAGGGTTGAAAATGAGCAGTTCTTC